This paragraph covers one TCR beta chain sequence. Its antigen is undetermined. This record belongs to a study of a mutant IDH1 vaccine in newly diagnosed glioma. Study information: Vaccine administration was initiated 4-6 weeks following radiotherapy alone, or with temozolomide cycles. Patients got radiotherapy, temozolomide, or both beforehand, and most got both. Notes on the study in general: Among patients, approximately 93% showed immune responses induced by the vaccine.

Method: immunoSEQ multiplex PCR; TCRdb's copy keeps in-frame clones and lacks some. The sample records about 56,000 clones, 60% to 80% being singletons. Documented time point: week 47, end of study. Doses comprised 300 ug of mutant IDH1 20-mer peptide each, plus topical imiquimod. Each tumor in the donors was a new WHO grade 3 or 4 astrocytoma, IDH1-mutant and ATRX-lost. The V and J ends lost 3 bases and 6 bases respectively, with 20 bases between them. Germline V CDR1 and CDR2: MNHEY, SMNVEV (reference sequence). The CDR3 has 16 residues. The chain has TRBV27 and TRBJ1-2; a weak D match, TRBD1 (5 bases). Material: PBMCs, obtained from a glioma patient whose treatment included an IDH1 peptide vaccine. The sequence came from a man aged 45-65 years with glioma. The CDR3 region is CASSFGDPAYTDGYTF. The CDR3 bases are TGTGCCAGCAGTTTTGGGGACCCTGCTTACACGGATGGCTACACCTTC.